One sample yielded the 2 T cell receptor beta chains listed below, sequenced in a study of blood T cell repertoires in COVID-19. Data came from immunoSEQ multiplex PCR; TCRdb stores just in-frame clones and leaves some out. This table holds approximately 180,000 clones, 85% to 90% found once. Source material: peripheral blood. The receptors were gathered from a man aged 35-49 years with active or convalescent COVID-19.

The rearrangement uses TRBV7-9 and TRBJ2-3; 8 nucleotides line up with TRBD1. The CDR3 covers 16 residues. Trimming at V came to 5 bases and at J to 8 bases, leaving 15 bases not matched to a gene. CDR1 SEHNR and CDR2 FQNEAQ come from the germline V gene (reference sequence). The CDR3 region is CASSTIHQGAKITQYF. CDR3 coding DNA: TGTGCCAGCAGCACCATCCACCAGGGGGCAAAAATTACGCAGTATTTT.

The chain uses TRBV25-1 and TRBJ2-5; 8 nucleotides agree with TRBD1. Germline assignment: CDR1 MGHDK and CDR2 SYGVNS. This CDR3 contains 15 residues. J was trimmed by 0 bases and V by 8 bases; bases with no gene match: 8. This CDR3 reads CASGWTGPYQETQYF. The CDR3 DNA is TGTGCCAGCGGATGGACAGGGCCTTACCAAGAGACCCAGTACTTC.